Described below is a single T cell receptor (beta chain) sequence and its context. Antigen: not known. Germline V gene sequence: CDR1 MDHEN, CDR2 SYDVKM. Between the trimmed V and J ends, which lost 6 bases and 0 bases, there was a span of 12 bases. This CDR3 comprises 14 residues. This sample is part of a study of cytomegalovirus exposure and HLA in healthy donors. Points from the study as a whole: The study designated 150 to 200 TCR beta chains cytomegalovirus-associated. The HLA-A and HLA-B alleles of most subjects were reportedly predicted accurately from TCR beta sequences. Looking again later, the authors saw that most CMV-associated TCR beta chains seemed HLA-restricted. In a later analysis, TCR beta V- and J-gene trimming showed a link to a missense DCLRE1C variant.

The PCR was carried out with 60 Vbeta primers and 13 Jbeta primers. Sequencing was performed with immunoSEQ multiplex PCR; in TCRdb, only in-frame clones are kept and a portion is missing. The sample lists under 130,000 clones, around 60% occurring once. The J gene is TRBJ2-7, the V gene TRBV28, with D maybe TRBD1 (6 bases). The sequence was obtained from a woman aged 45-59 years in good health and CMV-seronegative. Sequencing input: PBMCs. The CDR3 region has the DNA TGTGCCAGCAGGAGAACAGGGACCTCCTACGAGCAGTACTTC. Protein sequence: CASRRTGTSYEQYF.